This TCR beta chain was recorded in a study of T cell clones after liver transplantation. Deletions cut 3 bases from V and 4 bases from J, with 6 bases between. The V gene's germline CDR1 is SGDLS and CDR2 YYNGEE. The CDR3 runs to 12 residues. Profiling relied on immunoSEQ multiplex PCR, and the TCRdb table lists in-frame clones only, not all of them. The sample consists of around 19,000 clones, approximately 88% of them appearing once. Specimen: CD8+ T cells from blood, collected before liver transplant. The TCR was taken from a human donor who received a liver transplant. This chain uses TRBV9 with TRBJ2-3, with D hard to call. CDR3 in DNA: TGTGCCAGCAGCGAATTAGCAGATACGCAGTATTTT. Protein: CASSELADTQYF.